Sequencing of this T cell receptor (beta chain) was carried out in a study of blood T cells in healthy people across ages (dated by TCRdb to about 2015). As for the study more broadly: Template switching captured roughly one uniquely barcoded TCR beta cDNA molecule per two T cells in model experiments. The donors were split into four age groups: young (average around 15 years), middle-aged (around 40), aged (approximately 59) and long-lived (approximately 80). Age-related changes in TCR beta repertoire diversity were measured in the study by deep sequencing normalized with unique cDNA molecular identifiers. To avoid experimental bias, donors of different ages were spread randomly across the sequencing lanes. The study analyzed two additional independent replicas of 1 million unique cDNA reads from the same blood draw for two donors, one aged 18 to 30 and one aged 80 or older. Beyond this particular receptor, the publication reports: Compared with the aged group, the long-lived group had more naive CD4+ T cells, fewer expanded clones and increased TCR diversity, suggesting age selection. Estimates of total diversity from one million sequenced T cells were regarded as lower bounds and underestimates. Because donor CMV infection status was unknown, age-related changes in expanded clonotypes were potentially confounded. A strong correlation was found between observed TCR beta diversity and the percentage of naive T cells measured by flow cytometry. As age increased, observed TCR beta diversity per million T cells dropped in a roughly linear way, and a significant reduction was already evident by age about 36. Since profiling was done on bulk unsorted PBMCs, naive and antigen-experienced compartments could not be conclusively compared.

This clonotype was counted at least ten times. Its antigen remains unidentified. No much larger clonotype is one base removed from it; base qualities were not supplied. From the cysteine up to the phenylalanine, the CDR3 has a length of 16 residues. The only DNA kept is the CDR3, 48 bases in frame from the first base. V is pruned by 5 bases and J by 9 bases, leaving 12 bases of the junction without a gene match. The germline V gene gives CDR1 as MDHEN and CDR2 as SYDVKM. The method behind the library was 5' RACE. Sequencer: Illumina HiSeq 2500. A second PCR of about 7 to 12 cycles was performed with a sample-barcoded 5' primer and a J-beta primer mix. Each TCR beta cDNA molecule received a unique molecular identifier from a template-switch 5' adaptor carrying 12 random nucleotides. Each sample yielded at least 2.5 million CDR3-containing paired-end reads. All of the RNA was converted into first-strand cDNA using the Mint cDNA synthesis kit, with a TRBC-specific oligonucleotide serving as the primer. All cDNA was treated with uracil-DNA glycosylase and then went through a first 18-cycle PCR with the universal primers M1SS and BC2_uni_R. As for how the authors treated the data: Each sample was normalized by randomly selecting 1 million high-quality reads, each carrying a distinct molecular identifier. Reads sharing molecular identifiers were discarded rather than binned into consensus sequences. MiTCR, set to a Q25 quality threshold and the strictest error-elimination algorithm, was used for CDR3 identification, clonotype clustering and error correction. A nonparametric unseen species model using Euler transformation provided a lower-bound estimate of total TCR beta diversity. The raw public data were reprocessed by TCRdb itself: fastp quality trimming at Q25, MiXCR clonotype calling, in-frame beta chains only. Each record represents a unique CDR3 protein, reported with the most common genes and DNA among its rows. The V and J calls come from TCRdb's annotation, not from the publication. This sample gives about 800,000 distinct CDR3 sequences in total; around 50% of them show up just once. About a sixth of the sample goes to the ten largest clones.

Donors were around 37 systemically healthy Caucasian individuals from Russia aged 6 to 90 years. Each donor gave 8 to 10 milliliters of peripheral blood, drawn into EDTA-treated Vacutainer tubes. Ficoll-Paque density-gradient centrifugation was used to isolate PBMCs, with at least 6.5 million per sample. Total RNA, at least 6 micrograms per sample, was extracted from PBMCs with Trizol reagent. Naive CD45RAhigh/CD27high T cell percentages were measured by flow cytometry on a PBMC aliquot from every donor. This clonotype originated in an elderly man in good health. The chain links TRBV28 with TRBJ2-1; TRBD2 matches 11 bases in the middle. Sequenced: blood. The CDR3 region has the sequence CASSVRLAGIVGEQFF. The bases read TGTGCCAGCAGTGTTCGACTAGCGGGAATCGTGGGTGAGCAGTTCTTC.